This record concerns one TCR beta chain sequence. The DNA is omitted, as the CDR3 cannot be located on it reliably, and the CDR3 follows TCRdb's listing. This specimen comes from a study of T cell responses to AZD1222 COVID-19 vaccine. Germline V CDR1 and CDR2: SGDLS, YYNGEE. The CDR3 comprises 15 residues, both ends counted. The assay was immunoSEQ multiplex PCR, and TCRdb's table has in-frame clones only and misses some. The sample lists approximately 150,000 clones, 86% occurring once. V and J are TRBV9 and TRBJ2-1; the table's D call, TRBD2, was not checked against the DNA. The starting material was peripheral blood, obtained 28 days after the second AZD1222 dose. The source of this sequence is an adult who received the AZD1222 COVID-19 vaccine. CDR3 loop: CASSVAGGSYNEQIF.